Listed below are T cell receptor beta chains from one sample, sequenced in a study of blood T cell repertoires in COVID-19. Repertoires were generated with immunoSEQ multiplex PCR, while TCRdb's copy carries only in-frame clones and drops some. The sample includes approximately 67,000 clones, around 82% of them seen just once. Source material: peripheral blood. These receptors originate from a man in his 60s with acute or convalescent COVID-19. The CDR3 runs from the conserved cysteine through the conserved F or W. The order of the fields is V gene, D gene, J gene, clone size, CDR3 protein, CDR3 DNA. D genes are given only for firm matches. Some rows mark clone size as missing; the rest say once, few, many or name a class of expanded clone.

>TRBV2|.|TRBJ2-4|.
CASNRDGGNIQYF
TGTGCCAGCAACAGGGACGGAGGAAACATTCAGTACTTC
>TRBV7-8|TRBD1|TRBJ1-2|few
CASSQAGTARGYTF
TGTGCCAGCAGCCAAGCTGGGACAGCCAGAGGCTACACCTTC
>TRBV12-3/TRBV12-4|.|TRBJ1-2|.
CASSLNRVEGYTF
TGTGCCAGCAGTTTAAACCGGGTTGAGGGCTACACCTTC
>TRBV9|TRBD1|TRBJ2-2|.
CASSATGGYPGELFF
TGTGCCAGCAGCGCGACAGGGGGCTACCCCGGGGAGCTGTTTTTT
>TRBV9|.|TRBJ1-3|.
CASSVGGGNTIYF
TGTGCCAGCAGCGTAGGCGGGGGAAACACCATATATTTT
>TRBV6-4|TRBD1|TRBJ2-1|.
CASSESGQGRNEQFF
TGTGCCAGCAGTGAGTCGGGACAGGGGAGGAATGAGCAGTTCTTC
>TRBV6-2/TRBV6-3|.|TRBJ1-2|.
CASSYSTVHGRAFGGYTF
TGTGCCAGCAGTTACTCGACGGTTCATGGCAGGGCCTTCGGGGGCTACACCTTC
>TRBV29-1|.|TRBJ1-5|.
CSVGRVLHSNQPQHF
TGCAGCGTCGGCAGGGTACTACATAGCAATCAGCCCCAGCATTTT
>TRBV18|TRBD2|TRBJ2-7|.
CASSFMRGAQSYEQYF
TGTGCCAGCTCCTTCATGCGGGGGGCGCAATCCTACGAGCAGTACTTC
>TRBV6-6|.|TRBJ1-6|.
CASSPGRGSSYNSPLHF
TGTGCCAGCAGTCCAGGCAGGGGAAGCTCCTATAATTCACCCCTCCACTTT
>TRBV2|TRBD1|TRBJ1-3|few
CASSGQGAGNTIYF
TGTGCCAGCAGTGGGCAGGGGGCTGGAAACACCATATATTTT
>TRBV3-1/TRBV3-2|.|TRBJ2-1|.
CASSQVTGEQFF
TGTGCCAGCAGCCAAGTAACTGGTGAGCAGTTCTTC
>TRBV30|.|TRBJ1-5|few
CAWSRGGVNQPQHF
TGTGCCTGGAGTAGAGGGGGGGTCAATCAGCCCCAGCATTTT
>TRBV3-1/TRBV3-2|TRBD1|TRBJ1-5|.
CASSFGQGSNQPQHF
TGTGCCAGCAGCTTTGGACAGGGGTCAAATCAGCCCCAGCATTTT
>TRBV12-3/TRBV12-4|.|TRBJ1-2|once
CASTRTEGGYTF
TGTGCCAGCACCAGGACAGAAGGCGGCTACACCTTC
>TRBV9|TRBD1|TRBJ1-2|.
CASSDTRDRGQNYGYTF
TGTGCCAGCAGCGACACCCGGGACAGGGGGCAGAACTATGGCTACACCTTC
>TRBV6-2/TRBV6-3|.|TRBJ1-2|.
CASSYKGVYGYTF
TGTGCCAGCAGTTACAAAGGGGTGTATGGCTACACCTTC
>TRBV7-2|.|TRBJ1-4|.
CASSLETGFVLELFF
TGTGCCAGCAGCTTAGAAACCGGGTTCGTTTTGGAACTGTTTTTT
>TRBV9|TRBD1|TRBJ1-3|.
CASSLGTGGNTIYF
TGTGCCAGCAGCCTCGGGACAGGGGGAAACACCATATATTTT
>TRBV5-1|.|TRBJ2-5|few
CASSRELQETQYF
TGCGCCAGCAGCAGAGAGTTACAAGAGACCCAGTACTTC
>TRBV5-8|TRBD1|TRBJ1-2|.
CASSLSRGTYGGYTF
TGTGCCAGCAGCTTGAGCAGGGGGACGTATGGGGGCTACACCTTC
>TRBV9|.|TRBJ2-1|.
CASSSQDYSYNEQFF
TGTGCCAGCAGTTCACAGGACTACTCCTACAATGAGCAGTTCTTC
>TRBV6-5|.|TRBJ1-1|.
CASSYNPTMNTEAFF
TGTGCCAGCAGTTATAACCCGACTATGAACACTGAAGCTTTCTTT
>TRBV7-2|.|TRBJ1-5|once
CASSFGAVGNQPQHF
TGTGCCAGCAGCTTTGGGGCGGTGGGCAATCAGCCCCAGCATTTT
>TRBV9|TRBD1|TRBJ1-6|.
CASSAETGQGLSPLHF
TGTGCCAGCAGCGCCGAAACCGGACAGGGACTTTCACCCCTCCACTTT
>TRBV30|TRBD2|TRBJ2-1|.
CAWSVSGGAWEQFF
TGTGCCTGGAGTGTCAGCGGGGGGGCTTGGGAGCAGTTCTTC
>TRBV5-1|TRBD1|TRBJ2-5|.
CASSPQGARETQYF
TGCGCCAGCAGCCCCCAGGGGGCGCGGGAGACCCAGTACTTC
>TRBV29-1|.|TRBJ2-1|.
CSVEETGLHNEQFF
TGCAGCGTTGAAGAGACAGGCCTTCACAATGAGCAGTTCTTC
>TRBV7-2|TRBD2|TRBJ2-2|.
CASSFSGVGTGELFF
TGTGCCAGCAGCTTTAGCGGGGTGGGCACCGGGGAGCTGTTTTTT
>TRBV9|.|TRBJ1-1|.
CASSRGSLTNTEAFF
TGTGCCAGCAGCCGAGGCAGCCTAACAAACACTGAAGCTTTCTTT
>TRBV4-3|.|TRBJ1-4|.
CASSQGNLQGAGEKLFF
TGCGCCAGCAGCCAAGGGAATTTACAGGGAGCAGGAGAAAAACTGTTTTTT
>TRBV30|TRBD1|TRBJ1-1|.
CAWSVRQGRVLNTEAFF
TGTGCCTGGAGTGTCCGACAGGGACGGGTCTTGAACACTGAAGCTTTCTTT
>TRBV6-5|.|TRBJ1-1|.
CASSYSLLAGNTEAFF
TGTGCCAGCAGTTACTCGCTGTTGGCAGGAAACACTGAAGCTTTCTTT
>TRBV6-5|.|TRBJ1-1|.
CASTAGGVDTEAFF
TGTGCCAGCACCGCGGGGGGTGTCGACACTGAAGCTTTCTTT
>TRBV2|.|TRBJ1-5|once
CASSGTITGEQPQHF
TGTGCCAGCAGTGGGACTATCACAGGCGAACAGCCCCAGCATTTT
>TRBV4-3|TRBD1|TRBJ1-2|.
CASSQNRGTNYGYTF
TGCGCCAGCAGCCAAAACAGGGGCACTAACTATGGCTACACCTTC
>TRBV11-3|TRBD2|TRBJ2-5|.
CASSPRGSGGPVETQYF
TGTGCCAGCAGCCCCCGAGGTAGCGGGGGCCCGGTGGAGACCCAGTACTTC
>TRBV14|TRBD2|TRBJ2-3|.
CASSLTSGGGRDTQYF
TGTGCCAGCAGCCTGACTAGCGGGGGGGGGCGCGATACGCAGTATTTT
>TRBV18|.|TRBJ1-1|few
CASSRENTEAFF
TGTGCCAGCTCACGAGAGAACACTGAAGCTTTCTTT
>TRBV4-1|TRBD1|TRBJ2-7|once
CASSLRQGGIYEQYF
TGCGCCAGCAGCCTCCGACAGGGTGGGATTTACGAGCAGTACTTC
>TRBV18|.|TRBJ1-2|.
CASSPLGRYENGYTF
TGTGCCAGCTCACCACTGGGGCGGTACGAGAATGGCTACACCTTC